This T cell receptor (beta chain) was sequenced in a study of blood T cell repertoires in COVID-19. The wider study: PBMCs, B-cell-depleted T cells, or T cells provided the cDNA or gDNA that made up the material.

Profiled with immunoSEQ multiplex PCR; TCRdb holds only in-frame clones, not every one. The repertoire holds 35,000 to 45,000 clones, with 70% to 80% as singletons. The CDR3 spans 12 residues. CDR1 is LNHDA, CDR2 SQIVND, per germline (reference sequence). The clonotype was recovered from a man in his 60s with active COVID-19. The specimen was peripheral blood. The V gene is TRBV19, the J gene TRBJ1-2, with 7 bases that match TRBD1. The chain's CDR3 is CASGGSNYGYTF. In DNA, the CDR3 is TGTGCTTCAGGGGGATCTAACTATGGCTACACCTTC.